A single T cell receptor (beta chain) is shown here with its context. This clone was observed a single time. The antigen it recognizes is unknown. Base qualities are not recorded, but no much larger clone differs from it by a single base. Based on the germline V gene (reference sequence), the CDR1 and CDR2 sequences are WNHNN and SYGVQD. Unmatched junction bases come to 11, with V trimmed by 8 bases and J by 5 bases. There are 15 amino acids in the CDR3, from cysteine to phenylalanine inclusive. Only the CDR3 part of the read is kept: 45 bases, read in frame from the first base. The immunoSEQ Assay, a bias-controlled multiplex PCR, was used to amplify TCRbeta CDR3 regions from genomic DNA. The paper's processing steps were these. The number of nucleated cells in each sample was estimated from the amplification of reference gene primers within the assay. Sequence reads were collapsed and filtered to measure the absolute abundance of every unique TCRbeta CDR3 rearrangement. For each sample, productive Simpson clonality was calculated by taking the square root of Simpson's diversity index across productive rearrangements. This is the immuneACCESS table as TCRdb keeps it, with only in-frame sequences that have V and J called. A part of the clones is gone; compared with another copy, unresolved V genes explain less than half, and the rest is unexplained. That table supplies the V and J calls and clone size; D and trimming were determined from the DNA. The sample contains over 25,000 clones, 75% to 90% of them found a single time. The top ten hold over 9% of the sample.

This sample is part of a study of blood T cell repertoires in COVID-19 (dated by TCRdb to 2019 to 2021). Broadly, across the study: Samples from collaborators originated in the United States, Italy and Spain and spanned both the acute and convalescent phases of COVID-19. The prospective study material was composed of cDNA or gDNA derived from T cells, B-cell-depleted T cells, or PBMCs. Subjects who had been exposed to COVID-19, were actively infected with it, or had recovered from it provided the deeply sampled blood TCRbeta repertoires that made up the dataset. The repertoires were released in a freely available public database meant as a resource for research on the immune response to SARS-CoV-2. Samples were obtained from the ongoing ImmuneRACE study (first 160 participants) and from over 1,000 subjects provided by 6 global collaborators. A de-identified subject ID, COVID-19 status, age in years and sex were almost always included in the sample metadata. Where HLA class I and class II types were available, the types were taken from metadata supplied by the sample provider, not from assay-based typing. Summary of the overall study and its limitations: The amount of clinical and demographic metadata varied by source and participant and was provided uncurated.

Whole blood was collected in K2EDTA tubes by collaborating institutions according to the institutions' own protocols. For TCRbeta analysis, collaborator samples were shipped as frozen whole blood, as isolated PBMCs, or as DNA extracted from either sample type. This clonotype was obtained from a man aged 60 to 75 with acute or convalescent COVID-19. The sequenced material came from peripheral blood. The rearranged chain carries TRBV10-1 and TRBJ2-5, and 10 bases in between align with TRBD1. The CDR3 protein sequence reads: CASAASGTGDETQYF. The nucleotide sequence reads as follows: TGCGCCAGCGCTGCCTCCGGGACAGGGGACGAGACCCAGTACTTC.